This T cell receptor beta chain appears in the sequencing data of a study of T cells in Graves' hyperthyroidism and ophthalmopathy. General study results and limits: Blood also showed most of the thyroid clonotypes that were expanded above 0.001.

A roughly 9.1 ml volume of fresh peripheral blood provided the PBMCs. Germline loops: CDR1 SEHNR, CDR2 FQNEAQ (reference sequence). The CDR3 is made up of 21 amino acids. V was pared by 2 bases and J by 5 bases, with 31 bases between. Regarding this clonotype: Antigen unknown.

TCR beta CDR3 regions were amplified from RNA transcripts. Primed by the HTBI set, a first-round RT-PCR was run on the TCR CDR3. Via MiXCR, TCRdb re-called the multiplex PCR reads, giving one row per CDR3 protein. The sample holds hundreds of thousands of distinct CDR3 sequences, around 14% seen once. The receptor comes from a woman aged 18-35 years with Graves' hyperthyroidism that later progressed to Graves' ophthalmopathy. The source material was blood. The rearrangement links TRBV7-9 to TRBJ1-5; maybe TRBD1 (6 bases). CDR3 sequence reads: CASSLKARGGFYTGQHQPQHF. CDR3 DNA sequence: TGTGCCAGCAGCTTAAAGGCCCGGGGGGGGTTCTATACAGGGCAGCATCAGCCCCAGCATTTT.